One and the same sample provided the 25 T cell receptor beta chains below, sequenced in a study of blood T cell repertoires in COVID-19. Produced via immunoSEQ multiplex PCR; TCRdb's table is partial and in-frame only. The sample yields 200,000 to 250,000 clones, 70% to 90% seen once. Material: peripheral blood. These receptors originate from a woman aged 45-65 years with COVID-19, enrolled during active disease.

The chain joins TRBV14 to TRBJ1-6, with D possibly being TRBD1 (6 bases). The germline gives CDR1 SGHDN, CDR2 FVKESK. V shed 1 base and J shed 3 bases, with 10 bases lying between them. CDR3 length: 16 residues. The chain's CDR3 is CASSQAQGFYNSPLHF. CDR3 bases: TGTGCCAGCAGCCAAGCACAGGGTTTCTATAATTCACCCCTCCACTTT.

The chain joins TRBV7-2 to TRBJ1-3, with 11 bases that match TRBD1. J lost 1 base, V lost 4 bases, and 6 bases had no gene match. The germline V gene has CDR1 SGHTA and CDR2 FQGNSA. The CDR3 runs to 17 residues. CDR3 bases: TGTGCCAGCAGCTCGGACAGGGGGCAAGGATCTGGAAACACCATATATTTT. Translating gives CASSSDRGQGSGNTIYF.

This chain joins TRBV24-1 and TRBJ1-1; D uncertain. Germline V gene lookup returns CDR1 KGHDR and CDR2 SFDVKD. The CDR3 spans 13 residues. Deletions cut 1 base from V and 9 bases from J, with 11 bases between. The chain's CDR3 is CATSDLGGVKAFF. The CDR3 nucleotides read TGTGCCACCAGTGATTTAGGCGGGGTAAAAGCTTTCTTT.

J is TRBJ2-5 and V is TRBV28; 9 bases line up with TRBD2. The germline CDR1 and CDR2 sequences are MDHEN and SYDVKM. The CDR3 is 18 residues long. V trimming: 7 bases; J trimming: 0 bases; junction bases outside the gene matches: 15. The CDR3 DNA follows: TGTGCCAGCACCCAAACCCGCCCGACTAGCGGTTACCAAGAGACCCAGTACTTC. Residues: CASTQTRPTSGYQETQYF.

The chain links TRBV5-1 to TRBJ2-3; TRBD2 agrees at 13 bases. The trim removed 6 bases at V and 5 bases at J, leaving 9 bases unmatched. CDR1 SGHRS and CDR2 YFSETQ come from the germline V gene. The CDR3 covers 16 residues. The DNA of the CDR3 is TGCGCCAGCAACCCTACTAGCGGGGGGGCGGGAGATACGCAGTATTTT. Residues: CASNPTSGGAGDTQYF.

The chain has TRBV9 and TRBJ2-3; possibly TRBD1 for D (6 bases). The CDR3 consists of 14 residues. V lost 2 bases to trimming and J lost 6 bases, with 13 bases between them. Germline CDR1 SGDLS, CDR2 YYNGEE. This CDR3 reads CASSVSGERDTQYF. The DNA for the CDR3 is TGTGCCAGCAGCGTTTCAGGGGAGAGGGATACGCAGTATTTT.

The chain carries TRBV4-1 and TRBJ2-1, with TRBD2 matching over 9 bases. The ends lost 6 bases at V and 6 bases at J; junction bases unmatched: 9. Germline V gene sequence: CDR1 MGHRA, CDR2 YSYEKL. The CDR3 consists of 15 residues. As DNA, the CDR3 is TGCGCCAGCAGTGAGTCGGGACTAGCCTTCAATGAGCAGTTCTTC. Its translation: CASSESGLAFNEQFF.

The V gene is TRBV27, the J gene TRBJ1-5; unclear D gene. CDR1 is MNHEY, CDR2 SMNVEV, per germline (reference sequence). The CDR3 runs 14 residues. V was clipped by 3 bases and J by 6 bases, with 12 bases between them. This CDR3 is CASSFSGGGQPQHF. CDR3 bases: TGTGCCAGCAGTTTTTCGGGTGGAGGTCAGCCCCAGCATTTT.

The V and J genes are TRBV4-1 and TRBJ1-1; D is undetermined. CDR3 length equals 14 residues. Germline V lookup: CDR1 MGHRA, CDR2 YSYEKL. With 4 bases removed from V and 1 base from J, the gap between germline ends came to 10 bases. The CDR3 coding sequence is TGCGCCAGCAGCCTTCCCCGGGGGAACACTGAAGCTTTCTTT. It specifies CASSLPRGNTEAFF.

J is TRBJ2-7 and V is TRBV9, with TRBD1 as a possible D gene (6 bases). The germline V gene encodes CDR1 SGDLS and CDR2 YYNGEE. This CDR3 region has 15 residues. V dropped 4 bases and J dropped 6 bases, with 20 bases sitting between them. CDR3 nucleotides: TGTGCCAGCAGCTTAAGGGGGACACCCAGGGGCGAGCAGTACTTC. Translated: CASSLRGTPRGEQYF.

This clone was counted a single time. As DNA, the CDR3 is TGCGCCAGCTCCCAGGCAGGGTCTGGGGCCAACGTCCTGACTTTC. Residues: CASSQAGSGANVLTF. The rearrangement links TRBV5-1 to TRBJ2-6; D may be TRBD1 (5 bases). Germline assignment: CDR1 SGHRS and CDR2 YFSETQ. The CDR3 runs 15 residues. Deletions cut 7 bases from V and 1 base from J, with 12 bases between.

The chain uses TRBV5-6 and TRBJ1-5; D possibly corresponds to TRBD1 (6 bases). The CDR3 sequence is 16 residues long. V lost 1 base and J lost 3, with 14 bases in between. CDR1 is SGHDT, CDR2 YYEEEE, per germline. The CDR3 region has the DNA TGTGCCAGCAGCTTGAGTAAAGCAGGGGCCAATCAGCCCCAGCATTTT. Translated: CASSLSKAGANQPQHF.

V is TRBV28 and J is TRBJ2-3; 11 bases line up with TRBD2. The V and J ends lost 7 bases and 4 bases, in that order; junction bases with no gene match: 7. Germline V gene sequence: CDR1 MDHEN, CDR2 SYDVKM. The CDR3 is 15 amino acids. CDR3 protein: CASNSGGAVADTQYF. In nucleotides, the CDR3 is TGTGCCAGCAATAGCGGGGGGGCTGTGGCAGATACGCAGTATTTT.

This chain uses TRBV3-1 (or the pseudogene TRBV3-2) with TRBJ2-5; the D gene is possibly TRBD2 (7 bases). The V end lost 4 bases, the J end lost 5 bases, and 26 bases lay between the germline ends. This CDR3 contains 18 residues. Germline V gene sequence: CDR1 LGHDT, CDR2 YNNKEL (reference sequence). CDR3 amino acids: CASSPPLIHRVGGETQYF. The CDR3 DNA sequence: TGTGCCAGCAGCCCCCCTCTGATCCACAGGGTCGGGGGGGAGACCCAGTACTTC.

The rearrangement uses TRBV7-2 and TRBJ1-2; D remains ambiguous. V shed 5 bases and J shed 2 bases, with 15 bases lying between them. Germline V gives CDR1 SGHTA, CDR2 FQGNSA. CDR3 length: 15 amino acids. The CDR3 spells CASSLPPGLNYGYTF. CDR3 bases: TGTGCCAGCAGCCTTCCCCCAGGCTTAAACTATGGCTACACCTTC.

The V gene is TRBV9, the J gene TRBJ2-2, with D possibly TRBD1 on 5 matching bases. The ends were cut back, 4 bases at V and 5 bases at J, with 21 bases in the middle. This CDR3 region has 17 residues. CDR1 and CDR2 (germline): SGDLS, YYNGEE. This chain's CDR3 is CASSPRRGSRETGELFF. The CDR3 bases are TGTGCCAGCAGCCCCCGTAGGGGATCGAGAGAAACCGGGGAGCTGTTTTTT. Based on the CDR3 plus reference TRBV9 and TRBJ2-2, the full variable domain is DSGVTQTPKHLITATGQRVTLRCSPRSGDLSVYWYQQSLDQGLQFLIQYYNGEERAKGNILERFSAQQFPDLHSELNLSSLELGDSALYFCASSPRRGSRETGELFFGEGSRLTVL.

This clone was observed a handful of times. CDR3 protein: CASSLDFGGGTGELFF. DNA of the CDR3: TGTGCCAGCAGCTTAGATTTTGGGGGCGGCACCGGGGAGCTGTTTTTT. The rearrangement uses TRBV7-6 and TRBJ2-2, with a possible D match to TRBD1 (6 bases). The V end was cut by 1 base, the J end by 4 bases, with 13 bases between. This CDR3 comprises 16 residues. Germline loops: CDR1 SGHVS, CDR2 FNYEAQ.

The rearrangement joins TRBV6-2 or TRBV6-3 to TRBJ2-7, with 8 bases that match TRBD1. V trimming: 2 bases; J trimming: 3 bases; junction bases outside the gene matches: 6. CDR1 and CDR2 (germline): MNHEY, SVGEGT. The CDR3 extends over 15 amino acids. CDR3 amino acids: CASSYRTGQIYEQYV. The CDR3 nucleotides read TGTGCCAGCAGTTACCGGACAGGGCAAATCTACGAGCAGTACGTC.

The chain recombines TRBV2 with TRBJ2-2, with 7 nucleotides matching TRBD1. Trimming took 0 bases from V and 1 from J; bases not matched to a gene: 11. Germline V gene sequence: CDR1 SNHLY, CDR2 FYNNEI. CDR3 size: 19 residues. The CDR3 protein is CASSEALNTGVGNTGELFF. Here the CDR3 DNA reads TGTGCCAGCAGTGAAGCGCTCAACACAGGGGTCGGGAACACCGGGGAGCTGTTTTTT.

The chain joins TRBV6-5 to TRBJ2-6; maybe TRBD1 (6 bases). V was clipped by 5 bases and J by 0 bases, with 8 bases between them. The germline gives CDR1 MNHEY, CDR2 SVGAGI. CDR3 length: 15 residues. The CDR3 region is CASSPQGSGANVLTF. The CDR3 DNA sequence: TGTGCCAGCAGTCCACAGGGCTCTGGGGCCAACGTCCTGACTTTC.

The genes are TRBV27 and TRBJ2-7, with D perhaps TRBD1 (6 bases). The CDR3 has 15 residues. V was shortened by 5 bases and J by 3 bases, with 17 bases between the two germline ends. Germline V gene sequence: CDR1 MNHEY, CDR2 SMNVEV (reference sequence). CDR3: CASSPPPGDDYEQYF. DNA of the CDR3: TGTGCCAGCAGTCCGCCCCCAGGGGACGACTACGAGCAGTACTTC.

The chain carries TRBV5-1 and TRBJ2-7; 12 bases are shared with TRBD2. V dropped 7 bases and J dropped 1; count of bases not matched to a gene: 15. The germline CDR1 and CDR2 sequences are SGHRS and YFSETQ. The CDR3 length is 18 residues. This CDR3 reads CASAHWTSGIKGSYEQYF. Written as DNA, the CDR3 is TGCGCCAGCGCCCACTGGACTAGCGGGATCAAAGGGTCCTACGAGCAGTACTTC.

The V and J genes are TRBV5-1 and TRBJ1-2, with no clear D. Trimming left V 0 bases short and J 7 bases short, with 13 bases between. Germline V lookup: CDR1 SGHRS, CDR2 YFSETQ. This CDR3 contains 14 residues. Here the CDR3 reads CASSLDGPEGGYTF. The CDR3 nucleotides read TGCGCCAGCAGCTTGGACGGCCCCGAGGGTGGCTACACCTTC.

The V and J genes are TRBV6-1 and TRBJ2-7; 7 positions agree with TRBD1. This CDR3 comprises 16 residues. Germline V gives CDR1 MNHNS, CDR2 SASEGT. The trim removed 2 bases at V and 4 bases at J, leaving 11 bases unmatched. This chain's CDR3 is CASSESHWQGVYEQYV. The CDR3 DNA reads TGTGCCAGCAGTGAAAGTCATTGGCAGGGGGTTTACGAGCAGTACGTC.

This chain joins TRBV9 and TRBJ2-2, with D perhaps TRBD1 (6 bases). Germline V CDR1 and CDR2: SGDLS, YYNGEE. The CDR3 runs 16 residues. Trimming cost V 0 bases and J 5 bases, with 14 bases left between them. This CDR3 is CASSVVRGSWTGELFF. CDR3 nucleotides: TGTGCCAGCAGCGTAGTTAGGGGGAGTTGGACCGGGGAGCTGTTTTTT. The full variable domain, completed using reference TRBV9 and TRBJ2-2, is DSGVTQTPKHLITATGQRVTLRCSPRSGDLSVYWYQQSLDQGLQFLIQYYNGEERAKGNILERFSAQQFPDLHSELNLSSLELGDSALYFCASSVVRGSWTGELFFGEGSRLTVL.